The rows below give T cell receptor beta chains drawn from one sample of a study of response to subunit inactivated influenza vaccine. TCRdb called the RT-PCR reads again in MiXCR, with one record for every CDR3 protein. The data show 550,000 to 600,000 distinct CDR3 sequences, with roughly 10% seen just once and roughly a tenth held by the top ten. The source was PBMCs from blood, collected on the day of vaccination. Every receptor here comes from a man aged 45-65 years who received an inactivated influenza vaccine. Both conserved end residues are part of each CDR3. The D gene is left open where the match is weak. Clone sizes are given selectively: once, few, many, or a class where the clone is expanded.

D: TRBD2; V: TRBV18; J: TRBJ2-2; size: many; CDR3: CASSSGLVTSGELFF; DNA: TGTGCCAGCTCATCGGGACTAGTGACATCCGGGGAGCTGTTTTTT
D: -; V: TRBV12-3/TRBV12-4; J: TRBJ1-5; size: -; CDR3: CASSPGSGGPQHF; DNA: TGTGCCAGCAGTCCAGGCAGCGGGGGGCCCCAGCATTTT
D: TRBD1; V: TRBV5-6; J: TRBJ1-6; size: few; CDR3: CASSAVTGGSYNSPLHF; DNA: TGTGCCAGCAGCGCCGTGACAGGGGGTTCCTATAATTCACCCCTCCACTTT
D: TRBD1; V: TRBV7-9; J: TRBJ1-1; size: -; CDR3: CASSLLTGKNTEAFF; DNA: TGTGCCAGCAGCCTCCTGACAGGGAAGAACACTGAAGCTTTCTTT
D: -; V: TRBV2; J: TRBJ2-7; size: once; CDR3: CASSLDGSYYEQYF; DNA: TGTGCCAGCAGCCTAGACGGTTCCTACTACGAGCAGTACTTC
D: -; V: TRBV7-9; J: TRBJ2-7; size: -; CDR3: CASSLGGVGYEQYF; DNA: TGTGCCAGCAGCTTAGGGGGGGTGGGGTACGAGCAGTACTTC
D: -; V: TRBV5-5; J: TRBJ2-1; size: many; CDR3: CASSVAGNYNEQFF; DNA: TGTGCCAGCAGTGTGGCGGGGAACTACAATGAGCAGTTCTTC
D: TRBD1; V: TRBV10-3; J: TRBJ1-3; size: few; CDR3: CAIKITGGFGNTIYF; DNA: TGTGCCATCAAGATTACAGGGGGCTTTGGAAACACCATATATTTT
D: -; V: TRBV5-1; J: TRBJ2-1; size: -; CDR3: CASSYPGALSWFF; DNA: TGCGCCAGCAGCTACCCCGGGGCCCTCAGTTGGTTCTTC
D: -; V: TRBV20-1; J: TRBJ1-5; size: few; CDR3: CSAVNDKGTSQHF; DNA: TGCAGTGCCGTCAACGACAAGGGAACTTCCCAGCATTTT
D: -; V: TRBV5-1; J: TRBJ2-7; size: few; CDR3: CASRREQGPYEQYF; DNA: TGCGCCAGCAGGAGAGAACAGGGCCCCTACGAGCAGTACTTC
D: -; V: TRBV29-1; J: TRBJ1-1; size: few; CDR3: CSVVRPLDTEAFF; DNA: TGCAGCGTTGTAAGACCATTGGACACTGAAGCTTTCTTT
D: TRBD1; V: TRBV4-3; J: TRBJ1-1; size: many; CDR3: CASSQEGQGNTEAFF; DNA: TGCGCCAGCAGCCAAGAAGGACAGGGGAACACTGAAGCTTTCTTT
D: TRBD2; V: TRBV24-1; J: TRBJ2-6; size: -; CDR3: CATSASGDSGANVLTF; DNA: TGTGCCACCAGTGCTAGCGGGGACTCTGGGGCCAACGTCCTGACTTTC
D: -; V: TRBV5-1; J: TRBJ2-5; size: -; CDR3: CASSWFGGQETQYF; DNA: TGCGCCAGCAGCTGGTTCGGAGGTCAAGAGACCCAGTACTTC
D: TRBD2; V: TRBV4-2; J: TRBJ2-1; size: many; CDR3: CASSQVSSASGSFNNEQFF; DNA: TGTGCCAGCAGCCAAGTGTCTTCGGCTAGCGGGAGTTTTAACAATGAGCAGTTCTTC
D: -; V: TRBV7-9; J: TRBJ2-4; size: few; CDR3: CASSLGGGGTARNIQYF; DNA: TGTGCCAGCAGCTTAGGCGGAGGGGGAACCGCTCGGAACATTCAGTACTTC
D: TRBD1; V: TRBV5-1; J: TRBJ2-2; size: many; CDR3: CASSLRQGRTGELFF; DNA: TGCGCCAGCAGCTTACGACAGGGTCGCACCGGGGAGCTGTTTTTT
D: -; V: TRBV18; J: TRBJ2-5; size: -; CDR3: CASSPWARGFQETQYF; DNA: TGTGCCAGCTCACCTTGGGCAAGGGGCTTCCAAGAGACCCAGTACTTC
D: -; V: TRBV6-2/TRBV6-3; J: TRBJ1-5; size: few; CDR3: CASSYGAGDLPQHF; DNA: TGTGCCAGCAGTTACGGGGCAGGGGATCTGCCCCAGCATTTT
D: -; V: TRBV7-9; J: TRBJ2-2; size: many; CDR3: CASSLRQALNTGELFF; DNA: TGTGCCAGCAGCTTACGGCAGGCCCTGAACACCGGGGAGCTGTTTTTT
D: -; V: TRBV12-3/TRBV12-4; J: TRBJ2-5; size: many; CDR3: CASSPRRRETQYF; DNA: TGTGCCAGCAGTCCCCGCAGACGAGAGACCCAGTACTTC
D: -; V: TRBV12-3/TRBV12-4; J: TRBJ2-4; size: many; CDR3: CASSFRQGWDKNIQYF; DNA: TGTGCCAGCAGTTTTAGGCAGGGGTGGGACAAAAACATTCAGTACTTC
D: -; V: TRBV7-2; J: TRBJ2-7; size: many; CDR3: CASSTTPGPYEQYF; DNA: TGTGCCAGCAGCACTACACCAGGACCCTACGAGCAGTACTTC
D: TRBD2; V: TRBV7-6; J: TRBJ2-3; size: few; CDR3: CASSLFVAGGGTDTQYF; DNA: TGTGCCAGCAGCTTATTCGTTGCGGGAGGAGGAACAGATACGCAGTATTTT
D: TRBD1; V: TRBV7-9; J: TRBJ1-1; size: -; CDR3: CASSPDRAVITEAFF; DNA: TGTGCCAGCAGCCCGGACAGGGCGGTGATCACTGAAGCTTTCTTT
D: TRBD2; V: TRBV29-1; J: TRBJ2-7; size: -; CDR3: CSVSAGGQGEQYF; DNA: TGCAGCGTTTCGGCGGGAGGGCAGGGGGAGCAGTACTTC
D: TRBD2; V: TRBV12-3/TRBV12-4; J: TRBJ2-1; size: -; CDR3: CASSRLAGGLEQFF; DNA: TGTGCCAGCAGCAGACTAGCGGGGGGCCTTGAGCAGTTCTTC